These 18 T cell receptor beta chains came from one sample sequenced in a study of T cell responses to AZD1222 COVID-19 vaccine. Profiled with immunoSEQ multiplex PCR; TCRdb holds only in-frame clones, not every one. The data hold 120,000 or so clones, with about 90% observed a single time. This specimen was peripheral blood, taken on day 0 of AZD1222 vaccination. These receptors came from an adult in good health.

CDR3 DNA sequence: TGTGCCAGCAGCCCTCGGACTAGCGGTCGCACAGATACGCAGTATTTT. This codes for CASSPRTSGRTDTQYF. The chain uses TRBV6-2 or TRBV6-3 and TRBJ2-3, with TRBD2 identical over 10 bases. There are 16 residues in the CDR3. The ends lost 6 bases at V and 1 base at J; junction bases unmatched: 7. Germline CDR1 and CDR2: MNHEY and SVGEGT.

The chain combines TRBV4-2 with TRBJ1-3; no reliable D call. Germline CDR1 LGHNA, CDR2 YNFKEQ. The CDR3 is 15 amino acids. Deletions cut 0 bases from V and 8 bases from J, with 14 bases between. The CDR3 sequence is CASSQDRASGDTIYF. The CDR3 nucleotides read TGTGCCAGCAGCCAAGATCGGGCCAGCGGGGACACCATATATTTT.

CDR3 DNA: TGTGCTAGTGGTTGGACAGGAAGTAACTATGGCTACACCTTC. It codes for CASGWTGSNYGYTF. V is TRBV12-5 and J is TRBJ1-2; 7 bases map to TRBD1. CDR1 and CDR2 (germline): LGHNT, FRNRAP. Germline trimming cut 4 bases from V and 1 base from J; bases unmatched to any gene: 3. The CDR3 has 14 residues.

To note about this clone: Relative to the germline gene, one junction end is altered; a read error may explain this. The chain employs TRBV5-6 and TRBJ1-2; 7 nucleotides align to TRBD1. The CDR3 extends over 11 amino acids. Germline lookup yields CDR1 SGHDT and CDR2 YYEEEE. The CDR3 coding sequence is TGTGCCAGCAGCATTCAGGGGGTTTGGGCCTTC. It encodes CASSIQGVWAF.

The J gene is TRBJ1-2, the V gene TRBV18; D is perhaps TRBD1 (6 bases). CDR3 length: 13 amino acids. Germline assignment: CDR1 KGHSH and CDR2 LQKENI. The V gene lost 3 bases and the J gene lost 8 bases, with 13 bases spanning the gap. The CDR3 DNA reads TGTGCCAGCTCACCGTCAGGGGTAGAGGGCTACACCTTC. Translation gives CASSPSGVEGYTF.

This clone was counted a single time. V is TRBV3-1 (or the pseudogene TRBV3-2) and J is TRBJ1-1, with 10 bases that match TRBD1. The CDR3 contains 14 residues. Germline CDR1 LGHDT, CDR2 YNNKEL (reference sequence). Trimming took 1 base from V and 6 from J; bases not matched to a gene: 2. CDR3 sequence: CASSQGGTGAEAFF. The CDR3 region has the DNA TGTGCCAGCAGCCAAGGAGGGACAGGGGCTGAAGCTTTCTTT.

The chain has TRBV11-2 and TRBJ2-1; TRBD2 aligns across 12 bases. Unmatched junction bases numbered 1, after V lost 0 bases and J lost 4 bases. In germline, CDR1 is SGHAT, CDR2 FQNNGV. This CDR3 is built from 16 residues. CDR3 nucleotides: TGTGCCAGCAGCTTAGAACTAGCGGGGGGATACAATGAGCAGTTCTTC. It codes for CASSLELAGGYNEQFF.

The chain combines TRBV5-1 with TRBJ2-3; the D is unclear. Germline V lookup: CDR1 SGHRS, CDR2 YFSETQ. V was shortened by 2 bases and J by 1 base, with 8 bases between the two germline ends. The CDR3 loop spans 14 amino acids. CDR3: CASSFSSGTDTQYF. The CDR3 region has the DNA TGCGCCAGCAGCTTCTCGAGCGGCACAGATACGCAGTATTTT. The full variable domain, completed using reference TRBV5-1 and TRBJ2-3, is KAGVTQTPRYLIKTRGQQVTLSCSPISGHRSVSWYQQTPGQGLQFLFEYFSETQRNKGNFPGRFSGRQFSNSRSEMNVSTLELGDSALYLCASSFSSGTDTQYFGPGTRLTVL.

Written as DNA, the CDR3 is TGTGCCAGCAGCCAAGCCCGAGGGATAATGAACACTGAAGCTTTCTTT. Amino acid sequence: CASSQARGIMNTEAFF. J is TRBJ1-1 and V is TRBV3-1 (or the pseudogene TRBV3-2); D unresolved. V dropped 1 base and J dropped 0 bases, with 12 bases sitting between them. The CDR3 runs to 16 residues. Per germline, CDR1 LGHDT and CDR2 YNNKEL (reference sequence).

This clone was recorded only once. The V gene is TRBV7-3, the J gene TRBJ2-3; D is perhaps TRBD1 (7 bases). The CDR3 contains 17 residues. CDR1 is SGHTA, CDR2 FQGTGA, per germline. The V end was cut by 5 bases, the J end by 1 base, with 19 bases between. CDR3 loop: CASSPAPGGSGTDTQYF. The CDR3 DNA follows: TGTGCCAGCAGCCCGGCCCCAGGGGGGAGTGGCACAGATACGCAGTATTTT.

Of note for this clone: A read error may account for a junction end that differs from germline. The gene calls are TRBV7-9 and TRBJ1-2, with TRBD1 matching 7 bases. CDR3 length equals 10 residues. Germline lookup yields CDR1 SEHNR and CDR2 FQNEAQ (reference sequence). The CDR3 is CASSTGQASF. CDR3 coding DNA: TGTGCCAGCAGCACCGGACAGGCGAGCTTC.

J is TRBJ1-1 and V is TRBV7-2; possible D gene TRBD1, 5 bases. Germline lookup yields CDR1 SGHTA and CDR2 FQGNSA. Trimming took off 4 bases at V and 7 bases at J, with 16 bases between the two ends. The CDR3 contains 14 residues. The chain's CDR3 is CASSSTLWGGEAFF. In nucleotides, the CDR3 is TGTGCCAGCAGCTCAACTCTTTGGGGGGGTGAAGCTTTCTTT.

The chain employs TRBV6-5 and TRBJ2-7; D ambiguous. CDR3 length: 12 residues. Trimming cost V 6 bases and J 0 bases, with 6 bases left between them. Looked up from germline, CDR1 is MNHEY and CDR2 is SVGAGI. The CDR3 DNA reads as TGTGCCAGCAGCCTCAGCTCCTACGAGCAGTACTTC. Translated, it gives CASSLSSYEQYF.

The V call is TRBV5-4, the J call TRBJ2-1; the match to TRBD2 covers 8 bases. The CDR3 loop spans 14 amino acids. V dropped 6 bases and J dropped 2; count of bases not matched to a gene: 4. Germline V gives CDR1 SGHNT, CDR2 YYREEE (reference sequence). The CDR3 region has the DNA TGTGCCAGCAACCCGGGGGGGGCCTACAATGAGCAGTTCTTC. Protein sequence: CASNPGGAYNEQFF.

The CDR3 here is CAWCGTGGGSPLHF. The CDR3 bases are TGTGCCTGGTGTGGGACAGGGGGTGGATCACCCCTCCACTTT. The chain links TRBV30 to TRBJ1-6, with 11 bases lining up with TRBD1. Trimming took 5 bases from V and 10 from J; bases not matched to a gene: 7. Germline CDR1 and CDR2: GTSNPN and SVGIG (reference sequence). This CDR3 is built from 14 residues. The variable domain in full, completed from reference TRBV30 and TRBJ1-6, reads SQTIHQWPATLVQPVGSPLSLECTVEGTSNPNLYWYRQAAGRGLQLLFYSVGIGQISSEVPQNLSASRPQDRQFILSSKKLLLSDSGFYLCAWCGTGGGSPLHFGNGTRLTVT.

The V and J genes are TRBV6-1 and TRBJ1-2; D uncertain. The CDR3 is made up of 11 amino acids. Trimming shortened V by 2 bases and J by 3 bases, and 1 base separated the two germline ends. Germline V gene data show CDR1 as MNHNS and CDR2 as SASEGT. The CDR3 here is CASSEYYGYTF. CDR3 bases: TGTGCCAGCAGTGAATACTATGGCTACACCTTC.

The chain links TRBV24-1 to TRBJ1-5; TRBD1 might be the D (5 bases). Germline V gives CDR1 KGHDR, CDR2 SFDVKD. The CDR3 runs 14 residues. Deletions cut 2 bases from V and 9 bases from J, with 13 bases between. This chain's CDR3 is CATSDSRGVGPQHF. For the CDR3, the DNA is TGTGCCACCAGTGATTCTCGGGGGGTAGGGCCCCAGCATTTT.

The chain couples TRBV19 to TRBJ1-1, with D uncertain. The CDR3 totals 13 residues. Per the germline V gene, CDR1 is LNHDA and CDR2 is SQIVND (reference sequence). V lost 7 bases and J 5 bases, leaving 14 bases between the germline ends. The DNA of the CDR3 is TGTGCCAGTATGTTAGATTCGTGGACTGAAGCTTTCTTT. Protein: CASMLDSWTEAFF.